Below, 5 T cell receptor beta chains from the same sample are listed, as sequenced in a study of shared clonotypes between healthy human individuals. Libraries were prepared by immunoSEQ multiplex PCR; TCRdb keeps only in-frame clonotypes and omits some of them. The table shows over a million clones, with about three quarters occurring only once. The source material was memory CD4+ T cells sorted from blood. Noted subset: CD45RA-negative fraction. The receptors were sampled from a man between 18 and 35 years old in good health.

CDR3 DNA sequence: TGTGCCAGCAGGGAGTGGGAGCAGTACTTC. The encoded protein is CASREWEQYF. This chain uses TRBV6-5 with TRBJ2-7; D remains ambiguous. Germline V gene sequence: CDR1 MNHEY, CDR2 SVGAGI. The V end lost 6 bases, the J end lost 7 bases, and 7 bases lay between the germline ends. The CDR3 length is 10 residues.

J is TRBJ1-6 and V is TRBV30; the D is unclear. Germline V gives CDR1 GTSNPN, CDR2 SVGIG (reference sequence). The CDR3 extends over 13 amino acids. Trimming removed 0 bases from V and 7 bases from J, with 7 bases in between. CDR3 region: CAWSVAWNSPLHF. CDR3 sequence (DNA): TGTGCCTGGAGTGTAGCATGGAATTCACCCCTCCACTTT.

The gene calls are TRBV30 and TRBJ2-1; 8 nucleotides line up with TRBD1. This CDR3 is built from 12 residues. Germline V gene lookup returns CDR1 GTSNPN and CDR2 SVGIG (reference sequence). V lost 4 bases and J lost 10; bases outside the gene matches: 6. The CDR3 coding sequence is TGTGCCTGGACCCAGGGGGCCCTCGAGCAGTTCTTC. This gives the protein CAWTQGALEQFF.

The rearrangement links TRBV28 to TRBJ2-6, with D possibly matching TRBD1 (5 bases). V lost 3 bases and J 7 bases, leaving 10 bases between the germline ends. The germline V gene has CDR1 MDHEN and CDR2 SYDVKM. The CDR3 runs 14 residues. The chain's CDR3 is CASSFPQGANVLTF. CDR3 nucleotide sequence: TGTGCCAGCAGTTTCCCCCAGGGAGCCAACGTCCTGACTTTC.

V is TRBV2 and J is TRBJ1-1; no clear D. V dropped 8 bases and J dropped 4 bases, with 11 bases sitting between them. The CDR3 is 12 amino acids. CDR1 is SNHLY and CDR2 is FYNNEI in the germline V gene. The CDR3 nucleotides are TGTGCCAGCTTCACCCGGCGCACTGAAGCTTTCTTT. It codes for CASFTRRTEAFF.